The rows below give T cell receptor beta chains drawn from one sample of a study of blood T cell repertoires in COVID-19. TCRdb keeps only in-frame clones here, not all; method: immunoSEQ multiplex PCR. The sample consists of 200,000 to 250,000 clones, almost 90% of them appearing once. The source material was peripheral blood. The receptors stem from a man aged 18 to 30 with active or convalescent COVID-19. Each CDR3 is given with its conserved first and last residue. The order of the fields is clone size, D gene, V gene, J gene, CDR3 protein, CDR3 DNA. D genes are given only for firm matches. Size is omitted from some rows. Given values are once, few, many or a class for expanded clones.

>NA|NA|TRBV19|TRBJ1-5
CASSRGHSNQPQHF
TGTGCCAGTAGCCGAGGACACAGCAATCAGCCCCAGCATTTT
>few|NA|TRBV5-5|TRBJ1-5
CASSLERGGQPQHF
TGTGCCAGCAGCTTGGAGCGGGGCGGTCAGCCCCAGCATTTT
>NA|TRBD1|TRBV3-1/TRBV3-2|TRBJ1-3
CASSRRQGSDTIYF
TGTGCCAGCAGCCGGAGACAGGGCTCGGACACCATATATTTT
>NA|TRBD1|TRBV20-1|TRBJ2-1
CSASRDRDGFF
TGCAGTGCAAGTCGGGACAGGGACGGGTTCTTC
>NA|TRBD1|TRBV30|TRBJ1-2
CAWSATGGAGYGYTF
TGTGCCTGGAGTGCGACAGGGGGCGCGGGCTATGGCTACACCTTC
>few|TRBD1|TRBV4-2|TRBJ1-1
CASSQDPWGQTLNTEAFF
TGTGCCAGCAGCCAAGACCCATGGGGACAGACTTTGAACACTGAAGCTTTCTTT
>NA|TRBD2|TRBV6-5|TRBJ2-7
CASSTRLAERYEQYF
TGTGCCAGCAGTACCCGACTAGCGGAGCGCTACGAGCAGTACTTC
>NA|NA|TRBV12-3/TRBV12-4|TRBJ2-7
CASSDGGYEQYF
TGTGCCAGCAGCGACGGGGGTTACGAGCAGTACTTC
>NA|NA|TRBV14|TRBJ1-2
CASSYLGGAYGYTF
TGTGCCAGCAGCTATCTCGGCGGCGCCTATGGCTACACCTTC
>NA|NA|TRBV2|TRBJ1-5
CASSPGQFVLNQPQHF
TGTGCCAGCAGTCCCGGACAGTTTGTCCTTAATCAGCCCCAGCATTTT
>NA|TRBD1|TRBV7-2|TRBJ2-7
CASRRDRGSGEQYF
TGTGCCAGCAGACGGGACAGGGGCTCGGGCGAGCAGTACTTC
>NA|NA|TRBV4-3|TRBJ2-1
CASSQDIPRWELAINEQFF
TGCGCCAGCAGCCAAGATATCCCTCGGTGGGAACTAGCTATCAATGAGCAGTTCTTC
>NA|TRBD1|TRBV6-1|TRBJ2-2
CASSEADRGSGGELFF
TGTGCCAGCAGTGAAGCGGACAGGGGATCGGGCGGGGAGCTGTTTTTT
>NA|TRBD1|TRBV25-1|TRBJ1-2
CASSDPRQGSARGYTF
TGTGCCAGCAGTGACCCCCGACAGGGTTCAGCGCGGGGCTACACCTTC
>few|TRBD1|TRBV6-5|TRBJ1-5
CASSPRGPGQPQHF
TGTGCCAGCAGTCCCAGGGGGCCGGGGCAGCCCCAGCATTTT
>few|NA|TRBV7-3|TRBJ2-1
CASSLTVPGNEQFF
TGTGCCAGCAGCTTAACAGTCCCGGGGAATGAGCAGTTCTTC
>NA|TRBD1|TRBV28|TRBJ2-7
CASSWVVGQSSYEQYF
TGTGCCAGCAGTTGGGTAGTGGGACAGAGCTCCTACGAGCAGTACTTC
>once|NA|TRBV6-2/TRBV6-3|TRBJ2-4
CASSYSMQIQYF
TGTGCCAGCAGTTACTCGATGCAGATTCAGTACTTC
>NA|NA|TRBV11-2|TRBJ2-5
CASSSGGYGETQYF
TGTGCCAGCAGCTCTGGGGGGTACGGGGAGACCCAGTACTTC
>NA|TRBD2|TRBV7-2|TRBJ2-1
CASNPGLAYNEQFF
TGTGCCAGCAACCCCGGACTAGCCTACAATGAGCAGTTCTTC
>NA|TRBD1|TRBV5-6|TRBJ1-2
CASSTSGTGDIYGYTF
TGTGCCAGCAGCACCTCCGGGACAGGGGATATCTATGGCTACACCTTC
>NA|TRBD2|TRBV2|TRBJ2-1
CASSGLPPGTSGSYNEQFF
TGTGCCAGCAGTGGTCTCCCCCCCGGGACTAGCGGGAGTTACAATGAGCAGTTCTTC
>NA|TRBD1|TRBV24-1|TRBJ1-5
CATGTGSNQPQHF
TGTGCCACTGGGACAGGAAGCAATCAGCCCCAGCATTTT
>NA|NA|TRBV10-3|TRBJ2-5
CAISDGGKETQYF
TGTGCCATCAGTGACGGGGGAAAGGAGACCCAGTACTTC
>NA|NA|TRBV2|TRBJ1-6
CASTASRGGPLTTSIYNSPLHF
TGTGCCAGCACCGCGTCCCGAGGGGGACCCCTAACTACCTCGATCTATAATTCACCCCTCCACTTT
>few|TRBD2|TRBV5-1|TRBJ2-1
CASSPLSGSYNEQFF
TGCGCCAGCAGCCCCCTTAGCGGGAGCTACAATGAGCAGTTCTTC
>NA|NA|TRBV11-2|TRBJ1-2
CASSLARNYGYTF
TGTGCCAGCAGCTTAGCCAGGAACTATGGCTACACCTTC
>NA|TRBD1|TRBV19|TRBJ1-5
CASSMDRDYQPQHF
TGTGCCAGTAGTATGGACAGGGATTATCAGCCCCAGCATTTT
>NA|NA|TRBV20-1|TRBJ1-1
CSARGGTEAFF
TGCAGTGCTAGAGGCGGCACTGAAGCTTTCTTT
>once|TRBD2|TRBV5-1|TRBJ2-1
CASSLGWASGTHLNEQFF
TGCGCCAGCAGCTTGGGGTGGGCTAGCGGGACGCATTTGAATGAGCAGTTCTTC
>NA|TRBD2|TRBV2|TRBJ2-5
CASRGTSVEETQYF
TGTGCCAGCAGGGGGACTAGCGTCGAAGAGACCCAGTACTTC
>NA|NA|TRBV14|TRBJ2-3
CASSQESYTQYF
TGTGCCAGCAGCCAAGAGTCATATACGCAGTATTTT
>NA|NA|TRBV7-2|TRBJ2-2
CASSFGEGGELFF
TGTGCCAGCAGCTTCGGAGAGGGAGGGGAGCTGTTTTTT
>NA|TRBD2|TRBV6-4|TRBJ2-1
CASSDGTSGNNEQFF
TGTGCCAGCAGTGACGGCACTAGCGGGAACAATGAGCAGTTCTTC
>NA|TRBD1|TRBV30|TRBJ1-1
CAWSVLRTGGLNTEAFF
TGTGCCTGGAGTGTACTAAGGACAGGGGGACTGAACACTGAAGCTTTCTTT
>NA|TRBD1|TRBV7-2|TRBJ1-5
CASSSGTGGSNQPQHF
TGTGCCAGCAGCTCGGGGACAGGGGGGAGCAATCAGCCCCAGCATTTT
>NA|NA|TRBV19|TRBJ2-3
CASSISGTSTDTQYF
TGTGCCAGTAGTATTTCGGGTACGAGCACAGATACGCAGTATTTT